Listed below are T cell receptor beta chains from one sample, sequenced in a study of STAT3 mutations in large granular lymphocyte leukemia. Sequencing used immunoSEQ multiplex PCR; TCRdb keeps in-frame clones, though not all of them. Of approximately 10,000 clones listed, about 75% were seen once; the top ten hold around 48%. The specimen sequenced was peripheral blood mononuclear cells. These TCRs come from a man aged 60 to 75 with T-cell large granular lymphocyte leukemia. Some clones in this sample may be carry-over from other donors' samples. CDR3s include the opening cysteine and the closing phenylalanine or tryptophan. The D gene is left open where the match is weak. Where a row states a size, it is once, few, many or the class of an expanded clone; other rows omit it.

v_gene,d_gene,abundance,j_gene,CDR3aa,CDR3nt
TRBV6-6,TRBD1,NA,TRBJ2-1,CASRSDRFGAEQFF,TGTGCCAGCAGATCGGACAGGTTTGGGGCTGAGCAGTTCTTC
TRBV30,NA,few,TRBJ2-5,CAWGTGTETQYF,TGTGCCTGGGGCACCGGGACAGAGACCCAGTACTTC
TRBV21-1,NA,few,TRBJ2-7,CASSPRRGKRGLSHSYEQYF,TGTGCCAGCAGCCCTCGGAGGGGAAAGCGGGGGTTATCACACTCCTACGAGCAGTACTTC
TRBV30,NA,NA,TRBJ1-1,CAWSGTANTEAFF,TGTGCCTGGAGCGGGACTGCTAACACTGAAGCTTTCTTT
TRBV7-9,TRBD1,NA,TRBJ2-5,CASSLARQGWETQYF,TGTGCCAGCAGCTTAGCCCGACAGGGGTGGGAGACCCAGTACTTC
TRBV11-3,NA,NA,TRBJ2-3,CASSRQGPDTQYF,TGTGCCAGCAGCCGTCAGGGCCCAGATACGCAGTATTTT
TRBV5-5,TRBD1,NA,TRBJ1-3,CASSLHRGSGNTIYF,TGTGCCAGCAGCTTGCACAGGGGATCTGGAAACACCATATATTTT
TRBV6-5,TRBD2,NA,TRBJ2-7,CASAGLGYYEQYF,TGTGCCAGCGCGGGACTAGGGTACTACGAGCAGTACTTC
TRBV2,TRBD1,few,TRBJ2-7,CASSAGQDLYEQYF,TGTGCCAGCAGTGCGGGACAGGATCTCTACGAGCAGTACTTC
TRBV19,NA,few,TRBJ1-1,CASSISVGNTEAFF,TGTGCCAGTAGTATCTCCGTGGGTAACACTGAAGCTTTCTTT
TRBV19,NA,NA,TRBJ2-7,CASSTGKTYEQYF,TGTGCCAGTAGTACAGGCAAGACCTACGAGCAGTACTTC
TRBV6-1,NA,NA,TRBJ1-5,CASSEVGFQPQHF,TGTGCCAGCAGTGAAGTGGGATTTCAGCCCCAGCATTTT
TRBV5-1,NA,NA,TRBJ2-6,CASSLGGSGANVLTF,TGCGCCAGCAGCTTGGGAGGATCTGGGGCCAACGTCCTGACTTTC
TRBV30,NA,NA,TRBJ2-7,CAWSVRSTGVYEQYF,TGTGCCTGGAGTGTACGTTCGACAGGAGTCTACGAGCAGTACTTC
TRBV5-4,NA,NA,TRBJ2-2,CASSRYGQSGNTGELFF,TGTGCCAGCAGCCGATACGGACAGTCGGGGAACACCGGGGAGCTGTTTTTT
TRBV2,NA,NA,TRBJ2-1,CASTERAGYNEQFF,TGTGCCAGCACCGAACGAGCGGGCTACAATGAGCAGTTCTTC
TRBV18,NA,NA,TRBJ1-1,CASWDYAEAFF,TGTGCCAGCTGGGATTACGCTGAAGCTTTCTTT
TRBV15,TRBD2,NA,TRBJ2-3,CATSRGGGESTDTQYF,TGTGCCACCAGCAGAGGGGGGGGAGAAAGCACAGATACGCAGTATTTT
TRBV30,NA,NA,TRBJ1-2,CAWSVRRQGDGYTF,TGTGCCTGGAGTGTCAGAAGGCAGGGTGATGGCTACACCTTC
TRBV6-5,NA,NA,TRBJ1-2,CASSYGRISNYGYTF,TGTGCCAGCAGTTACGGCAGAATTTCTAACTATGGCTACACCTTC
TRBV13,TRBD2,NA,TRBJ2-5,CASSQNGLALQETQYF,TGTGCCAGCAGCCAAAACGGACTAGCGCTACAAGAGACCCAGTACTTC
TRBV5-1,NA,NA,TRBJ1-1,CASRSDSIVTEAFF,TGCGCCAGCAGATCAGACAGCATCGTCACTGAAGCTTTCTTT
TRBV15,TRBD2,NA,TRBJ2-7,CATSRSGGTSGSHEQYF,TGTGCCACCAGCAGAAGCGGCGGGACTAGCGGGAGCCACGAGCAGTACTTC
TRBV5-4,TRBD1,few,TRBJ1-2,CASSRPGQGAGYTF,TGTGCCAGCAGCCGACCGGGACAGGGGGCAGGCTACACCTTC
TRBV5-1,NA,once,TRBJ1-3,CASSLAGETSGNTIYF,TGCGCCAGCAGCTTGGCGGGCGAAACCTCTGGAAACACCATATATTTT
TRBV6-6,TRBD2,once,TRBJ2-5,CASSGTSGGQETQYF,TGTGCCAGCTCCGGGACTAGCGGGGGGCAAGAGACCCAGTACTTC
TRBV27,NA,NA,TRBJ1-1,CASSTLSLEGMNTEAFF,TGTGCCAGCAGCACCCTGTCGTTGGAGGGGATGAACACTGAAGCTTTCTTT
TRBV25-1,TRBD1,NA,TRBJ1-4,CASSGLAGQGHTNEKLFF,TGTGCCAGCAGTGGTCTGGCGGGACAGGGTCATACTAATGAAAAACTGTTTTTT
TRBV9,TRBD2,NA,TRBJ2-2,CASSQVRGRGGELFF,TGTGCCAGCAGCCAAGTTCGCGGGAGGGGCGGGGAGCTGTTTTTT
TRBV7-8,TRBD1,NA,TRBJ2-7,CASSLGQGVEQYF,TGTGCCAGCAGCTTAGGACAGGGTGTCGAGCAGTACTTC
TRBV18,TRBD2,NA,TRBJ2-3,CASSPWPAGGADTQYF,TGTGCCAGCTCACCATGGCCAGCGGGAGGGGCAGATACGCAGTATTTT
TRBV19,NA,NA,TRBJ1-4,CASSARAPKAEKLFF,TGTGCCAGTAGTGCCCGGGCCCCCAAGGCTGAAAAACTGTTTTTT
TRBV9,NA,NA,TRBJ2-7,CASSVSTGSYEQYF,TGTGCCAGCAGCGTATCAACAGGAAGCTACGAGCAGTACTTC
TRBV18,NA,NA,TRBJ1-1,CASSAVSPAENTEAFF,TGTGCCAGCTCAGCAGTCTCGCCTGCAGAAAACACTGAAGCTTTCTTT
TRBV11-2,TRBD2,NA,TRBJ2-7,CASSLAGGSYEQYF,TGTGCCAGCAGCTTAGCGGGAGGCTCCTACGAGCAGTACTTC